This T cell receptor beta chain was identified during a study of radiotherapy plus CTLA-4 blockade in lung cancer. As for the study in general: Among all patients, 18% showed objective responses, while about 34% had disease control.

Overall study findings and caveats: Early blood T cell clone dynamics reportedly forecast response best, with interferon-beta. Clones of tumor-derived TCRs expanded in blood after radiotherapy plus ipilimumab.

Sequencing was performed with immunoSEQ multiplex PCR; in TCRdb, only in-frame clones are kept and a portion is missing. The repertoire consists of around 80,000 clones, with around 83% occurring once and the leading ten covering just over 0.8%. Patients had chemo-refractory metastatic non-small-cell lung cancer and received focal radiation plus CTLA-4 blockade that used ipilimumab. This clone appeared a single time. Its antigen is not known. The germline V gene encodes CDR1 SGHVS and CDR2 FQNEAQ. The J segment lost 5 bases and the V segment lost 3 bases, leaving 9 bases of the junction unmatched. The CDR3 spans 16 residues.

The V and J genes are TRBV7-8 and TRBJ2-1; 8 bases fit TRBD1. Material: peripheral blood, obtained from a patient treated with radiotherapy plus ipilimumab. The origin of this receptor is a human donor with non-small cell lung cancer who had stable disease on radiotherapy plus ipilimumab. This CDR3 is CASSFAGTGRNNEQFF. CDR3 in DNA: TGTGCCAGCAGCTTCGCCGGGACAGGCCGCAACAATGAGCAGTTCTTC. The whole variable domain, remainder taken from reference TRBV7-8 and TRBJ2-1, is GAGVSQSPRYKVAKRGQDVALRCDPISGHVSLFWYQQALGQGPEFLTYFQNEAQLDKSGLPSDRFFAERPEGSVSTLKIQRTQQEDSAVYLCASSFAGTGRNNEQFFGPGTRLTVL.